This TCR beta chain is from a study of human T cells and chemical hapten exposure. Study-wide context: Patch tests applied 0.01% DPC to the upper back and were scored after 6 days. Study-wide results and caveats: The study found that PT1 expanded TCR counts correlated positively with patch test score.

In germline, CDR1 is SGHKS, CDR2 YYEKEE (reference sequence). This CDR3 region has 15 residues. The V end was cut by 5 bases, the J end by 1 base, with 13 bases between. TCRdb re-called the RACE reads through MiXCR, storing one row per CDR3 protein. The profile covers approximately 340,000 distinct CDR3 sequences, with roughly 6.9% appearing a single time and 8.4% taken by the ten largest. Time point in this sample: patch test 1, 2 weeks after DPC sensitization. Treatment described: therapeutic diphenylcyclopropenone sensitization with weekly scalp DPC. This clonotype came up many times. What it recognizes is unknown.

The source of this sequence is a woman aged 18-29 years with alopecia areata. Some clones in this sample may be carry-over from other donors' samples. The chain is built from TRBV5-5 and TRBJ1-5; D might be TRBD1 (5 bases). The material was whole blood, obtained in connection with sensitization to the hapten diphenylcyclopropenone (DPC). CDR3 in amino acids: CASSEGDESNQPQHF. CDR3 bases: TGTGCCAGCAGTGAAGGGGACGAAAGCAATCAGCCCCAGCATTTT.